Below, 4 T cell receptor beta chains from the same sample are listed, as sequenced in a study of CXCR3-negative and CXCR3-positive naive CD8 T cells. Study-wide findings and caveats: Relative to CXCR3-negative naive cells, CXCR3-positive naive cells had more hydrophobic TRB CDR3s.

These receptors' targets are unknown. The study made its TRB cDNA libraries by 5' RACE, adding UMI labels. TCRdb reworked the 5' RACE reads into one entry per CDR3 protein, no DNA. The repertoire table contains tens of thousands of distinct CDR3 sequences. Sample: naive CXCR3+ CD8+ T cells from blood. Subset: CD45RO-CCR7+CD27+CD95- naive CD8+ T cells expressing CXCR3 (TNR3+). These TCRs come from a human donor in good health. Some clones in this sample may be carry-over from other donors' samples.

This rearrangement joins TRBV5-5 to TRBJ1-2; TCRdb's D call, TRBD1, is unchecked because there is no DNA. The CDR3 is 15 amino acids. CDR1 SGHKS and CDR2 YYEKEE come from the germline V gene (reference sequence). This CDR3 is CASSLDLGTVYNYTF. Full variable domain (outside the CDR3, taken from reference TRBV5-5 and TRBJ1-2): DAGVTQSPTHLIKTRGQQVTLRCSPISGHKSVSWYQQVLGQGPQFIFQYYEKEERGRGNFPDRFSARQFPNYSSELNVNALLLGDSALYLCASSLDLGTVYNYTFGSGTRLTVV.

The chain has TRBV6-5 and TRBJ2-1; TCRdb proposes TRBD1, but this gene call is untestable without DNA. The length of the CDR3 is 13 residues. Germline lookup yields CDR1 MNHEY and CDR2 SVGAGI. The CDR3 is CASTSGDVNEQFF.

J is TRBJ2-2 and V is TRBV6-5. CDR3 length: 12 residues. The germline CDR1 and CDR2 sequences are MNHEY and SVGAGI. The CDR3 is CASSYLTGELFF.

The CDR3 loop is CAWNSGPSSYNEQFF. This sequence joins TRBV30 and TRBJ2-1; as DNA is missing, the TRBD1 call by TCRdb cannot be tested. Germline V gene lookup returns CDR1 GTSNPN and CDR2 SVGIG (reference sequence). The CDR3 is 15 amino acids.